A single sample gave rise to the 15 T cell receptor beta chains below, sequenced in a study of blood T cells in healthy people across ages. PCR was performed a second time for about 7 to 12 cycles using a sample-barcoded 5' primer and a J-beta primer mix. MiXCR, run by TCRdb on the 5' RACE reads, gives a single entry per CDR3 protein. The sample consists of over a million distinct CDR3 sequences, 35% to 45% of them appearing once. The material sequenced was blood. These receptors came from a woman between 18 and 29 years old in good health.

CDR3 protein: CSARDVTGGSVNTEAFF. The CDR3 region has the DNA TGCAGTGCTAGAGATGTCACAGGGGGTTCGGTGAACACTGAAGCTTTCTTT. The chain employs TRBV20-1 and TRBJ1-1, with 8 bases lining up with TRBD1. This CDR3 is built from 17 residues. V was clipped by 0 bases and J by 0 bases; unmatched bases: 9. Germline-derived CDR1 and CDR2 are DFQATT and SNEGSKA (reference sequence).

The chain carries TRBV6-1 and TRBJ2-3; possible D gene TRBD2, 5 bases. The V gene lost 3 bases and the J gene lost 0 bases, with 10 bases spanning the gap. Germline CDR1 reads MNHNS; CDR2 reads SASEGT. The length of the CDR3 is 15 residues. Written as DNA, the CDR3 is TGTGCCAGCAGTGACAGCGGTACTAGCACAGATACGCAGTATTTT. Its protein is CASSDSGTSTDTQYF.

This clonotype showed up just a few times. The gene calls are TRBV20-1 and TRBJ2-7; D unclear. The germline CDR1 and CDR2 sequences are DFQATT and SNEGSKA (reference sequence). This CDR3 comprises 13 residues. Trimming pared 6 bases from V and 2 bases from J, leaving 14 bases between. The CDR3, as DNA: TGCAGTGCCAGGCCTGCGCTTGCCTACGAGCAGTACTTC. It codes for CSARPALAYEQYF.

V is TRBV5-1 and J is TRBJ2-5; 14 bases align to TRBD2. V trimming: 4 bases; J trimming: 11 bases; junction bases outside the gene matches: 16. Germline V lookup: CDR1 SGHRS, CDR2 YFSETQ. The CDR3 runs 17 residues. CDR3 region: CASSLRPGLAGANEQYF. For the CDR3, the DNA is TGCGCCAGCAGCCTCCGACCGGGACTAGCGGGAGCTAATGAGCAGTACTTC.

The rearrangement links TRBV29-1 to TRBJ2-5, with 11 bases aligning to TRBD2. Germline CDR1 and CDR2: SQVTM and ANQGSEA. The CDR3 length is 14 residues. V lost 7 bases to trimming and J lost 11 bases; unmatched junction nucleotides: 15. DNA for the CDR3: TGCAGCGGGCGACTAGCGGGGACGCGGAATGAGCAGTACTTC. Its translation: CSGRLAGTRNEQYF.

The rearrangement joins TRBV27 to TRBJ2-7; D is undetermined. The CDR3 contains 13 residues. Looked up from germline, CDR1 is MNHEY and CDR2 is SMNVEV (reference sequence). Between the trimmed V and J ends, which lost 6 bases and 0 bases, there was a span of 9 bases. CDR3 in DNA: TGTGCCAGCAGCCCACAGCTCTCCTACGAGCAGTACTTC. It translates to CASSPQLSYEQYF.

This clonotype was observed many times. The V and J genes are TRBV10-3 and TRBJ2-7; D remains ambiguous. The CDR3 totals 14 residues. The V end lost 0 bases, the J end lost 2 bases, and 8 bases lay between the germline ends. Germline-derived CDR1 and CDR2 are ENHRY and SYGVKD. The CDR3 nucleotides are TGTGCCATCAGTGAGTCTGGGGTCCCCTACGAGCAGTACTTC. It translates to CAISESGVPYEQYF.

Details on this clonotype: The junction shows a germline mismatch at one end, possibly a read error. The chain employs TRBV9 and TRBJ2-7, with D perhaps matching TRBD1 or TRBD2 (6 bases each). Germline CDR1 is SGDLS and CDR2 is YYNGEE. The CDR3 covers 15 residues. CDR3 in DNA: TGTGCCAGCAGCGGCCGGGACCTAGGGGGGTCCGAGCGGTACTTC. Amino acids: CASSGRDLGGSERYF.

J is TRBJ2-1 and V is TRBV12-3 or TRBV12-4; D perhaps matches TRBD2 (5 bases). Deletions cut 0 bases from V and 2 bases from J, with 8 bases between. CDR3 size: 15 residues. As DNA, the CDR3 is TGTGCCAGCAGTTTAGCGGACTCCCCCTACAATGAGCAGTTCTTC. It translates to CASSLADSPYNEQFF.

CDR3 residues: CASSRTDGPVAKNIQYF. The CDR3 DNA reads TGTGCCAGCAGCCGAACCGACGGACCCGTGGCCAAAAACATTCAGTACTTC. The chain employs TRBV6-1 and TRBJ2-4; D uncertain. The CDR3 is 17 amino acids. The V end lost 6 bases, the J end lost 1 base, and 19 bases lay between the germline ends. From germline, CDR1 is MNHNS and CDR2 SASEGT.

This clonotype was seen more than once but under ten times. The rearrangement uses TRBV6-1 and TRBJ2-1; 9 bases are a match to TRBD2. Germline-derived CDR1 and CDR2 are MNHNS and SASEGT. This CDR3 is 15 amino acids long. The junction had 9 bases not matched to a gene; V was cut back by 4 bases and J by 8 bases. CDR3 region: CASSGSGSPLHEQFF. In DNA, the CDR3 is TGTGCCAGCAGTGGTAGCGGGAGCCCTCTACATGAGCAGTTCTTC.

This clonotype appeared a few times. The rearrangement uses TRBV4-1 and TRBJ1-1; no firm D call. V was pared by 3 bases and J by 5 bases, with 10 bases between. Germline V gene lookup returns CDR1 MGHRA and CDR2 YSYEKL. The CDR3 consists of 13 residues. The CDR3, as DNA: TGCGCCAGCAGCCAGGGAGTGGAGACTGAAGCTTTCTTT. Amino acids: CASSQGVETEAFF.

The chain carries TRBV7-2 and TRBJ1-4; 8 positions match TRBD1. This CDR3 region has 13 residues. CDR1 is SGHTA, CDR2 FQGNSA, per germline. Trimming cost V 5 bases and J 8 bases; bases outside gene matches: 4. The CDR3 DNA reads TGTGCCAGCAGCCCACAGGGGGGGGAAAAACTGTTTTTT. Translation: CASSPQGGEKLFF.

In this sample, this clonotype turned up once. The genes are TRBV2 and TRBJ1-1; TRBD1 aligns across 7 bases. This CDR3 has 11 amino acids. After removal of 4 bases from V and 9 bases from J, the junction contained 2 bases not matched to a gene. Germline V gene lookup returns CDR1 SNHLY and CDR2 FYNNEI. CDR3 loop: CASSGGQQAFF. CDR3 DNA: TGTGCCAGCAGTGGGGGACAGCAAGCTTTCTTT.

The chain carries TRBV20-1 and TRBJ2-1; TRBD2 might be the D (7 bases). Germline assignment: CDR1 DFQATT and CDR2 SNEGSKA (reference sequence). V lost 2 bases and J 3 bases, leaving 14 bases between the germline ends. The length of the CDR3 is 15 residues. As DNA, the CDR3 is TGCAGTGCTAGAAGGGGGGAGGGTTACTACAATGAGCAGTTCTTC. Its protein is CSARRGEGYYNEQFF.